Below are 27 T cell receptor beta chains sequenced from a single sample in a study of glioma-infiltrating T cells after dendritic cell vaccination. TCRdb's copy holds only in-frame clones and misses some; the assay was immunoSEQ multiplex PCR. The table records about 50,000 clones, over 65% of them present only once. Described time point: after dendritic cell vaccination, including at tumor progression/relapse. Here the sequenced sample was blood, taken after dendritic cell vaccination. All receptors come from a human donor with glioblastoma.

Only one count was recorded for this clone. V gene TRBV25-1 combines with J gene TRBJ2-7; TRBD1 is a possible D gene (5 bases). From germline, CDR1 is MGHDK and CDR2 SYGVNS. The length of the CDR3 is 14 residues. V gave up 5 bases and J gave up 2 bases, with 13 bases separating them. CDR3 coding DNA: TGTGCCAGCAGTAAGGGGCCGGGTCCCTACGAGCAGTACTTC. Translation: CASSKGPGPYEQYF.

V gene TRBV19 combines with J gene TRBJ1-6; D uncertain. The CDR3 consists of 12 residues. Deletions cut 5 bases from V and 10 bases from J, with 9 bases between. Germline CDR1 reads LNHDA; CDR2 reads SQIVND (reference sequence). CDR3 DNA sequence: TGTGCCAGTAGTGAGATGCGGTCACCCCTCCACTTT. The encoded protein is CASSEMRSPLHF.

The count of this clone is one. The chain combines TRBV5-1 with TRBJ2-1; 7 bases agree with TRBD2. The V gene's germline CDR1 is SGHRS and CDR2 YFSETQ. Trimming at V came to 3 bases and at J to 6 bases, leaving 3 bases not matched to a gene. The CDR3 sequence is 13 residues long. The CDR3 DNA sequence: TGCGCCAGCAGCTGGACGGGGGGCAATGAGCAGTTCTTC. Its translation: CASSWTGGNEQFF.

As DNA, the CDR3 is TGTGCCAGCAGCTTACATACCTCAGGGGGCAATGGCTACACCTTC. Translating gives CASSLHTSGGNGYTF. This chain links TRBV7-3 with TRBJ1-2; 8 nucleotides agree with TRBD1. CDR1 and CDR2 from the germline V gene are SGHTA and FQGTGA. Unmatched junction bases numbered 8, after V lost 2 bases and J lost 6 bases. The CDR3 is 15 amino acids.

The J gene is TRBJ1-1, the V gene TRBV6-5; 11 bases are shared with TRBD1. Germline V CDR1 and CDR2: MNHEY, SVGAGI. The CDR3 is 15 residues long. V was pared by 6 bases and J by 7 bases, with 10 bases of the junction left unmatched. The CDR3 spells CASRTWTGGLGEAFF. CDR3 DNA sequence: TGTGCCAGCAGAACTTGGACAGGGGGCTTAGGTGAAGCTTTCTTT.

A single count supports this clone. V is TRBV4-1 and J is TRBJ2-5; possible D gene TRBD2, 6 bases. CDR1 and CDR2 (germline): MGHRA, YSYEKL. Trimming shortened V by 0 bases and J by 1 base, and 27 bases separated the two germline ends. The CDR3 spans 21 residues. CDR3 protein: CASSQDRRQGLGAPRQETQYF. The CDR3 DNA reads TGCGCCAGCAGCCAAGATCGTCGGCAGGGACTTGGAGCGCCTCGCCAAGAGACCCAGTACTTC.

Concerning this clone itself: Distinct nucleotide sequences in the sample also encode this CDR3. This chain links TRBV6-5 with TRBJ2-7; 8 bases map to TRBD1. J was trimmed by 2 bases and V by 4 bases; bases with no gene match: 4. Germline CDR1 and CDR2: MNHEY and SVGAGI. The CDR3 runs 14 residues. CDR3 DNA sequence: TGTGCCAGCAGTTCGGGACAGGTTACCTACGAGCAGTACTTC. As protein: CASSSGQVTYEQYF.

The rearrangement joins TRBV9 to TRBJ2-3, with D tentatively TRBD1 (6 bases). Germline loops: CDR1 SGDLS, CDR2 YYNGEE. V lost 4 bases, J lost 6 bases, and 15 bases lay in between. The CDR3 runs 14 residues. In DNA, the CDR3 is TGTGCCAGCAGCATCACGGCAAGGGGGGATACGCAGTATTTT. Protein: CASSITARGDTQYF.

This clone was detected only once. J is TRBJ1-2 and V is TRBV7-2; possible D gene TRBD1, 6 bases. Germline CDR1 reads SGHTA; CDR2 reads FQGNSA. The CDR3 is 15 residues long. The V end was cut by 3 bases, the J end by 5 bases, with 16 bases between. DNA for the CDR3: TGTGCCAGCAGCTTGGGGCAGGGGATATTGTATGGCTACACCTTC. This translates into CASSLGQGILYGYTF.

The chain recombines TRBV30 with TRBJ1-3; TRBD1 might be the D (5 bases). This CDR3 spans 14 amino acids. Between the trimmed V and J ends, which lost 2 bases and 0 bases, there was a span of 8 bases. Per germline, CDR1 GTSNPN and CDR2 SVGIG (reference sequence). As DNA, the CDR3 is TGTGCCTGGAGTCAGGGTCACTCTGGAAACACCATATATTTT. This translates into CAWSQGHSGNTIYF.

The chain joins TRBV7-8 to TRBJ2-6; a weak D match, TRBD2 (5 bases). Germline CDR1 is SGHVS and CDR2 is FQNEAQ. Trimming cost V 5 bases and J 2 bases, with 16 bases left between them. This CDR3 is built from 17 residues. The CDR3 reads CASSSGRLVTGANVLTF. The CDR3 coding sequence is TGTGCCAGCAGCAGCGGTCGCTTAGTAACTGGGGCCAACGTCCTGACTTTC.

J is TRBJ2-7 and V is TRBV27, with 9 positions matching TRBD1. The CDR3 totals 14 residues. J lost 1 base, V lost 4 bases, and 2 bases had no gene match. The germline gives CDR1 MNHEY, CDR2 SMNVEV (reference sequence). Here the CDR3 DNA reads TGTGCCAGCAGTTGGACAGGGGCATCCTACGAGCAGTACTTC. This encodes CASSWTGASYEQYF.

The rearrangement links TRBV7-6 to TRBJ1-2, with 9 bases aligning to TRBD1. This CDR3 is built from 12 residues. Trimming took 5 bases from V and 8 from J; bases not matched to a gene: 3. Germline CDR1 reads SGHVS; CDR2 reads FNYEAQ. Here the CDR3 DNA reads TGTGCCAGCAGCAGCGGACAGGGGGGCTACACCTTC. Amino acid sequence: CASSSGQGGYTF.

V usage is TRBV7-8 and J usage is TRBJ2-5, with TRBD2 identical over 13 bases. Trimming cost V 5 bases and J 2 bases; bases outside gene matches: 14. The length of the CDR3 is 19 residues. CDR1 and CDR2 from the germline V gene are SGHVS and FQNEAQ. This CDR3 reads CASSITGTSGVLVQETQYF. The CDR3 DNA sequence: TGTGCCAGCAGCATAACAGGGACTAGCGGGGTGTTGGTGCAAGAGACCCAGTACTTC.

The chain joins TRBV11-2 to TRBJ1-2; TRBD1 might be the D (6 bases). Germline CDR1 reads SGHAT; CDR2 reads FQNNGV. CDR3 length: 15 residues. Trimming cost V 6 bases and J 6 bases, with 20 bases left between them. CDR3 in DNA: TGTGCCAGCAGTTCCTCCAGGACAGAGAAAGATGGCTACACCTTC. Protein sequence: CASSSSRTEKDGYTF. Using reference TRBV11-2 and TRBJ1-2 for the parts outside the CDR3, the full variable domain is EAGVAQSPRYKIIEKRQSVAFWCNPISGHATLYWYQQILGQGPKLLIQFQNNGVVDDSQLPKDRFSAERLKGVDSTLKIQPAKLEDSAVYLCASSSSRTEKDGYTFGSGTRLTVV.

DNA for the CDR3: TGTGCCAGCAGCTTAGGCCTTTACAGGGCCTACGAGCAGTACTTC. Protein product: CASSLGLYRAYEQYF. This sequence joins TRBV13 and TRBJ2-7; possibly TRBD1 for D (6 bases). The CDR3 has 15 residues. CDR1 is PRHDT, CDR2 FYEKMQ, per germline (reference sequence). V was clipped by 0 bases and J by 2 bases, with 11 bases between them.

The V gene is TRBV9, the J gene TRBJ1-5; 8 nucleotides agree with TRBD1. Germline V gene lookup returns CDR1 SGDLS and CDR2 YYNGEE. V lost 3 bases, J lost 4 bases, and 6 bases stayed unmatched. CDR3 length: 15 amino acids. CDR3 amino acids: CASSAQGARNQPQHF. CDR3 nucleotides: TGTGCCAGCAGCGCCCAGGGGGCGAGGAATCAGCCCCAGCATTTT.

The chain carries TRBV4-3 and TRBJ2-3; 13 bases map to TRBD2. The CDR3 covers 19 residues. V shed 0 bases, J shed 0 bases, and the junction held 6 bases outside the gene matches. Germline lookup yields CDR1 LGHNA and CDR2 YSLEER. The CDR3 loop is CASSQDTSGGALSTDTQYF. The CDR3 bases are TGCGCCAGCAGCCAAGATACTAGCGGGGGGGCATTGAGCACAGATACGCAGTATTTT.

The chain has TRBV6-6 and TRBJ1-1; 9 positions agree with TRBD1. Germline CDR1 and CDR2: MNHNY and SVGAGI (reference sequence). Unmatched junction bases numbered 13, after V lost 5 bases and J lost 6 bases. The CDR3 contains 16 residues. The CDR3 DNA reads as TGTGCCAGCAGTCTGGGACAGGGAGGCCTTAGCCCTGAAGCTTTCTTT. It translates to CASSLGQGGLSPEAFF.

The chain joins TRBV11-3 to TRBJ1-1; no definite D call. Deletions cut 3 bases from V and 3 bases from J, with 8 bases between. CDR1 and CDR2 from the germline V gene are SGHNT and YENEEA. The CDR3 totals 13 residues. The CDR3 coding sequence is TGTGCCAGCAGCTTGTTGAGGGACACTGAAGCTTTCTTT. Residues: CASSLLRDTEAFF.

The J gene is TRBJ2-2, the V gene TRBV18, with unresolved D. In germline, CDR1 is KGHSH, CDR2 LQKENI. The CDR3 contains 16 residues. Trimming removed 0 bases from V and 0 bases from J, with 8 bases in between. The CDR3 region has the DNA TGTGCCAGCTCACCACCGGCATACACGAACACCGGGGAGCTGTTTTTT. It is translated as CASSPPAYTNTGELFF.

This chain connects TRBV14 to TRBJ2-3, with TRBD2 identical over 8 bases. Germline CDR1 and CDR2: SGHDN and FVKESK. With 4 bases clipped from V and 5 bases from J, the junction kept 5 bases outside the gene matches. The CDR3 is made up of 14 amino acids. Here the CDR3 reads CASSPSGWEDTQYF. The CDR3 nucleotides read TGTGCCAGCAGCCCTAGCGGGTGGGAAGATACGCAGTATTTT. The variable domain in full, completed from reference TRBV14 and TRBJ2-3, reads EAGVTQFPSHSVIEKGQTVTLRCDPISGHDNLYWYRRVMGKEIKFLLHFVKESKQDESGMPNNRFLAERTGGTYSTLKVQPAELEDSGVYFCASSPSGWEDTQYFGPGTRLTVL.

This chain uses TRBV18 with TRBJ1-5; TRBD1 might be the D (5 bases). This CDR3 region has 17 residues. Trimming stripped 3 bases from V and 1 base from J, with 16 bases between. Germline CDR1 is KGHSH and CDR2 is LQKENI. CDR3 loop: CASSPHEGEPSNQPQHF. Written as DNA, the CDR3 is TGTGCCAGCTCACCCCATGAAGGGGAACCAAGCAATCAGCCCCAGCATTTT.

This rearrangement joins TRBV6-1 to TRBJ2-3; no definite D call. Germline assignment: CDR1 MNHNS and CDR2 SASEGT. The CDR3 covers 14 residues. Trimming left V 4 bases short and J 2 bases short, with 10 bases between. This CDR3 is CASSGQVNTDTQYF. CDR3 in DNA: TGTGCCAGCAGTGGCCAGGTAAACACAGATACGCAGTATTTT.

The V and J genes are TRBV6-5 and TRBJ1-2; D gene uncertain. V dropped 4 bases and J dropped 1 base, with 13 bases sitting between them. Per the germline V gene, CDR1 is MNHEY and CDR2 is SVGAGI. This CDR3 has 15 residues. The CDR3 DNA is TGTGCCAGCAGTTCCAATATAGACATTAACTATGGCTACACCTTC. Its translation: CASSSNIDINYGYTF.

This clone was seen only a few times. The chain couples TRBV7-2 to TRBJ2-5; D gene unclear. Germline CDR1 and CDR2: SGHTA and FQGNSA. Trimming cost V 5 bases and J 5 bases, with 9 bases left between them. The CDR3 contains 12 residues. The CDR3 region has the DNA TGTGCCAGCAGCCTGATGAGTGAGACCCAGTACTTC. This sequence encodes CASSLMSETQYF. The full variable domain, its missing parts supplied by reference TRBV7-2 and TRBJ2-5, is GAGVSQSPSNKVTEKGKDVELRCDPISGHTALYWYRQSLGQGLEFLIYFQGNSAPDKSGLPSDRFSAERTGGSVSTLTIQRTQQEDSAVYLCASSLMSETQYFGPGTRLLVL.

The V gene is TRBV7-3, the J gene TRBJ2-6; no clear D gene. V gave up 3 bases and J gave up 0 bases, with 6 bases separating them. CDR1 and CDR2 from the germline V gene are SGHTA and FQGTGA. This CDR3 comprises 15 residues. The CDR3 bases are TGTGCCAGCAGCTTTGGTAGCTCTGGGGCCAACGTCCTGACTTTC. The encoded protein is CASSFGSSGANVLTF. Complete variable domain (other parts from reference TRBV7-3 and TRBJ2-6): GAGVSQTPSNKVTEKGKYVELRCDPISGHTALYWYRQSLGQGPEFLIYFQGTGAADDSGLPNDRFFAVRPEGSVSTLKIQRTERGDSAVYLCASSFGSSGANVLTFGAGSRLTVL.